A selection of T cell receptor beta chains follows, all from one sample in a study of T cell changes during pregnancy in multiple sclerosis. Using immunoSEQ multiplex PCR, the repertoire was profiled, and TCRdb retains in-frame clones only, with some absent. The table records roughly 63,000 clones, less than 95% of them present only once. Sequencing used peripheral blood, obtained in the second trimester of pregnancy. All receptors derive from a female donor in good health, enrolled as a control in a pregnancy study. CDR3s include the opening cysteine and the closing phenylalanine or tryptophan. Each record gives: V gene, D gene, J gene, clone size, CDR3 protein, CDR3 DNA. A D gene is named only where the DNA matches it firmly. A row's size may be missing; if present it is once, few, many or a size class.

TRBV4-2	TRBD1	TRBJ2-7	-	CASSLGTGSSYEQYF	TGTGCCAGCAGCCTGGGGACAGGGAGCTCCTACGAGCAGTACTTC
TRBV6-6	TRBD1	TRBJ1-2	-	CASRDRDREVGYTF	TGTGCCAGCAGGGACCGGGACAGGGAGGTTGGCTACACCTTC
TRBV5-5	-	TRBJ1-1	-	CASSLITAEAFF	TGTGCCAGCAGCTTGATTACCGCGGAAGCTTTCTTT
TRBV4-1	-	TRBJ2-3	-	CASSRTSTDTQYF	TGCGCCAGTAGTCGGACTAGCACAGATACGCAGTATTTT
TRBV7-8	TRBD2	TRBJ2-1	-	CASSLSGGAGYNEQFF	TGTGCCAGCAGCTTAAGCGGGGGGGCGGGGTACAATGAGCAGTTCTTC
TRBV13	-	TRBJ2-2	-	CASSLEVGGSGELFF	TGTGCCAGCAGCTTAGAAGTTGGAGGGTCCGGGGAGCTGTTTTTT
TRBV6-1	-	TRBJ2-3	-	CASTPEEGSADTQYF	TGTGCCAGCACCCCAGAGGAGGGGTCAGCAGATACGCAGTATTTT
TRBV27	-	TRBJ1-5	few	CASSLQGNQPQHF	TGTGCCAGCAGTTTACAGGGCAATCAGCCCCAGCATTTT
TRBV18	TRBD1	TRBJ1-4	-	CASSLTGAGGEKLFF	TGTGCCAGCTCACTTACCGGCGCAGGGGGTGAAAAACTGTTTTTT
TRBV6-1	-	TRBJ2-7	-	CASSGGTRTYEQYF	TGTGCCAGCAGTGGCGGGACCCGTACCTACGAGCAGTACTTC
TRBV7-7	TRBD1	TRBJ1-5	-	CASSRQGNNQPQHF	TGTGCTAGCAGCCGACAGGGGAACAATCAGCCCCAGCATTTT
TRBV5-8	TRBD1	TRBJ2-7	-	CASSKPGQVWEQYF	TGTGCCAGCAGTAAACCGGGACAGGTGTGGGAGCAGTACTTC
TRBV6-5	TRBD1	TRBJ1-2	-	CASSYSSQGPYGYTF	TGTGCCAGCAGTTACTCATCACAGGGGCCCTATGGCTACACCTTC
TRBV7-9	TRBD1	TRBJ1-1	-	CASSSRQGDTEAFF	TGTGCCAGCAGCTCTCGACAGGGTGACACTGAAGCTTTCTTT
TRBV6-6	TRBD2	TRBJ2-1	-	CASSYLAGGTDEQFF	TGTGCCAGCAGTTACTTGGCGGGGGGGACGGATGAGCAGTTCTTC
TRBV5-1	TRBD2	TRBJ2-3	-	CASSLAGTTDTQYF	TGCGCCAGCAGCTTAGCGGGAACCACAGATACGCAGTATTTT
TRBV11-1	-	TRBJ2-2	-	CASSSARVGELFF	TGTGCCAGCAGCTCAGCGAGGGTCGGGGAGCTGTTTTTT
TRBV20-1	-	TRBJ2-1	-	CSASSVEQFF	TGCAGTGCTAGTTCTGTGGAGCAGTTCTTC
TRBV28	-	TRBJ2-1	-	CASSGQTWNEQFF	TGTGCCAGCAGTGGACAGACTTGGAATGAGCAGTTCTTC
TRBV6-1	TRBD2	TRBJ2-5	-	CASGPLAGAKETQYF	TGTGCCAGCGGACCCCTAGCGGGGGCAAAAGAGACCCAGTACTTC
TRBV5-6	TRBD1	TRBJ1-2	-	CASGSSDRVGYGYTF	TGTGCCAGCGGATCCTCGGACAGGGTCGGCTATGGCTACACCTTC
TRBV7-9	-	TRBJ2-7	once	CASSSTSQGYEQYF	TGTGCCAGCAGCTCAACCTCACAGGGCTACGAGCAGTACTTC
TRBV6-1	-	TRBJ2-7	-	CASTQGGDTYEQYF	TGTGCCAGCACTCAGGGGGGTGATACCTACGAGCAGTACTTC
TRBV5-5	TRBD1	TRBJ2-7	once	CASSFWDRGDEQYF	TGTGCCAGCAGCTTCTGGGACAGGGGCGACGAGCAGTACTTC
TRBV6-5	-	TRBJ2-3	-	CASSFRDSVNTDTQYF	TGTGCCAGCAGTTTTCGGGACTCCGTGAACACAGATACGCAGTATTTT
TRBV5-4	TRBD2	TRBJ2-3	-	CASSFRGRGTDTQYF	TGTGCCAGCAGCTTTCGCGGGAGGGGCACAGATACGCAGTATTTT
TRBV27	TRBD1	TRBJ2-2	-	CASSLDRGLGTGELFF	TGTGCCAGCAGTCTGGACAGGGGGCTTGGCACCGGGGAGCTGTTTTTT
TRBV15	TRBD1	TRBJ2-7	-	CATSRDRGLKDEQYF	TGTGCCACCAGCAGAGATAGGGGGCTGAAGGACGAGCAGTACTTC
TRBV5-1	-	TRBJ2-3	-	CASSLEGSGKGDTQYF	TGCGCCAGCAGCTTGGAGGGTAGCGGAAAGGGAGATACGCAGTATTTT
TRBV10-3	TRBD2	TRBJ2-7	-	CAMSGNFYEQYF	TGTGCCATGAGCGGGAATTTCTACGAGCAGTACTTC
TRBV11-2	TRBD2	TRBJ2-1	-	CASSLEWAGGRNEQFF	TGTGCCAGCAGCTTAGAGTGGGCGGGAGGACGGAATGAGCAGTTCTTC
TRBV6-4	-	TRBJ1-6	-	CASSDGGQNSPLHF	TGTGCCAGCAGTGACGGGGGACAAAATTCACCCCTCCACTTT
TRBV11-2	-	TRBJ1-2	-	CASSLASLDTNYGYTF	TGTGCCAGCAGCTTAGCCTCCTTGGACACTAACTATGGCTACACCTTC
TRBV9	-	TRBJ2-7	-	CASSLGTFSSYEQYF	TGTGCCAGCAGCCTAGGGACTTTCAGCTCCTACGAGCAGTACTTC
TRBV28	TRBD1	TRBJ2-3	-	CASSWGTGTADTQYF	TGTGCCAGCAGTTGGGGGACAGGTACTGCAGATACGCAGTATTTT
TRBV27	TRBD1	TRBJ1-3	-	CASSPLGQSSGNTIYF	TGTGCCAGCAGTCCCTTGGGACAGAGCTCTGGAAACACCATATATTTT
TRBV28	-	TRBJ1-2	-	CASTKQRAYGYTF	TGTGCCAGCACCAAACAGAGAGCCTATGGCTACACCTTC
TRBV6-4	-	TRBJ2-7	-	CASSDPIGGGTPQYF	TGTGCCAGCAGTGACCCGATAGGGGGGGGAACACCGCAGTACTTC
TRBV7-9	TRBD1	TRBJ1-2	few	CASSQVTGGDYGYTF	TGTGCCAGCAGCCAAGTCACAGGGGGCGACTATGGCTACACCTTC
TRBV28	-	TRBJ1-3	-	CASFTGNTIYF	TGTGCCAGCTTCACTGGAAACACCATATATTTT
TRBV21-1	-	TRBJ2-7	-	CARPGPGLTEDPYEQYF	TGTGCCAGGCCCGGACCGGGACTGACCGAGGACCCCTACGAGCAGTACTTC
TRBV7-8	TRBD1	TRBJ2-7	-	CASSWGGTGAGEQYF	TGTGCCAGCAGCTGGGGGGGGACAGGGGCTGGGGAGCAGTACTTC
TRBV9	TRBD1	TRBJ2-2	-	CASSVARTGATGELFF	TGTGCCAGCAGCGTAGCTCGGACAGGGGCCACCGGGGAGCTGTTTTTT
TRBV30	-	TRBJ2-4	-	CAWSPLGGTFGNIQYF	TGTGCCTGGAGTCCCCTCGGAGGGACGTTCGGAAACATTCAGTACTTC
TRBV28	TRBD1	TRBJ1-1	-	CASGQANTEAFF	TGTGCCAGCGGACAGGCGAACACTGAAGCTTTCTTT
TRBV4-1	-	TRBJ1-4	-	CASSQGPRSEKLFF	TGCGCCAGCAGCCAGGGGCCACGGTCTGAAAAACTGTTTTTT
TRBV14	TRBD1	TRBJ2-6	-	CASSQIRGPGANVLTF	TGTGCCAGCAGCCAGATAAGGGGGCCCGGGGCCAACGTCCTGACTTTC
TRBV9	TRBD2	TRBJ2-7	-	CASSSGGGLNEQYF	TGTGCCAGCAGCAGCGGGGGCGGACTTAACGAGCAGTACTTC
TRBV28	-	TRBJ1-5	-	CASSFSSTTAQHF	TGTGCCAGCAGTTTCTCATCAACTACGGCCCAGCATTTT
TRBV2	TRBD2	TRBJ2-1	-	CASSASSGDFYNEQFF	TGTGCCAGCAGTGCGTCTAGCGGAGACTTTTACAATGAGCAGTTCTTC
TRBV5-1	-	TRBJ2-3	-	CASMLDGSMYTQYF	TGCGCCAGCATGTTGGACGGGAGCATGTATACGCAGTATTTT
TRBV10-3	-	TRBJ2-1	-	CAIRAGADNEQFF	TGTGCCATCCGCGCGGGGGCCGACAATGAGCAGTTCTTC
TRBV7-8	TRBD1	TRBJ1-5	-	CASSETAGTGALSNQPQHF	TGTGCCAGCAGCGAGACGGCCGGGACAGGCGCCTTGAGCAATCAGCCCCAGCATTTT
TRBV27	TRBD1	TRBJ1-2	-	CASSLKGASYGYTF	TGTGCCAGCAGTTTAAAGGGGGCTAGCTATGGCTACACCTTC